The following is a T cell receptor beta chain sequence with its context. The antigen is unknown. Other DNA sequences in the same sample also yield this CDR3. J was trimmed by 4 bases and V by 0 bases; bases with no gene match: 2. Per the germline V gene, CDR1 is LNHNV and CDR2 is YYDKDF (reference sequence). This CDR3 comprises 14 residues. The data were taken from a study of shared clonotypes between healthy human individuals. Study-level background: Donors were a couple of women and a few men aged 18 to 49. Study-level results: Naive subsets typically showed greater estimated richness than memory subsets. The authors sampled blood alone, and tissue repertoires likely differ.

All donors were Caucasian adults living in Nashville, Tennessee. Some clones are missing from TCRdb's copy, which holds only in-frame ones; the method was immunoSEQ multiplex PCR. The sample records roughly 1 million clones, around 76% being singletons. This clonotype was obtained from a man younger than 30 in good health. The chain uses TRBV15 and TRBJ2-5, with 7 bases aligning to TRBD1. The sequenced sample was memory CD4+ T cells sorted from blood. Sample subset: CD45RA-negative fraction. The CDR3 reads CATSRDAGGETQYF. The CDR3, as DNA: TGTGCCACCAGCAGAGATGCAGGGGGAGAGACCCAGTACTTC.